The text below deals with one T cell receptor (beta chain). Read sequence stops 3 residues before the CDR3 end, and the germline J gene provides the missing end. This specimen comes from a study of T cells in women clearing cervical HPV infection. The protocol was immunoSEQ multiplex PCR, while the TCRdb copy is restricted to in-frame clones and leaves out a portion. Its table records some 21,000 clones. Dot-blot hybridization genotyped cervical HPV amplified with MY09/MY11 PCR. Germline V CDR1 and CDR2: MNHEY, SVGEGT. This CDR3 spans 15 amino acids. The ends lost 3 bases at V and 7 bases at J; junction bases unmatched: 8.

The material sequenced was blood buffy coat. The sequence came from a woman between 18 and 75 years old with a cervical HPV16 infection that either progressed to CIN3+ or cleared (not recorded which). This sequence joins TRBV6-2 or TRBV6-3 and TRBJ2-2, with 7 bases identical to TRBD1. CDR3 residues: CASSYRGGFVGELFF. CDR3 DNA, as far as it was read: TGTGCCAGCAGTTATCGAGGGGGCTTTGTCGGGGAG.